Below, 31 T cell receptor beta chains from the same sample are listed, as sequenced in a study of prognosis after radiotherapy for stage I lung cancer. Two-round multiplex PCR on genomic DNA was the method by which TCR beta CDR3 was amplified. Amplification during the initial PCR round employed primers specific to each TRBV and TRBJ gene. Via MiXCR, TCRdb re-called the multiplex PCR reads, giving one row per CDR3 protein. The table includes 15,000 to 20,000 distinct CDR3 sequences, 29% detected once. The sample here was PBMCs, taken before or after stereotactic body radiation therapy (not recorded which). The receptors were sampled from a donor aged 50 or older with non-small cell lung cancer.

Many counts were recorded for this clonotype. J is TRBJ1-5 and V is TRBV6-1; possibly TRBD1 for D (5 bases). The CDR3 extends over 13 amino acids. Looked up from germline, CDR1 is MNHNS and CDR2 is SASEGT. Trimming stripped 6 bases from V and 7 bases from J, with 13 bases between. As DNA, the CDR3 is TGTGCCAGCAGGGGGGGGGGTAGCCAGCCCCAGCATTTT. Its translation: CASRGGGSQPQHF.

This chain uses TRBV27 with TRBJ2-3; D possibly corresponds to TRBD1 (5 bases). V was shortened by 4 bases and J by 0 bases, with 14 bases between the two germline ends. The CDR3 extends over 16 amino acids. The germline V gene encodes CDR1 MNHEY and CDR2 SMNVEV (reference sequence). The CDR3 here is CASSWLGAGSTDTQYF. The CDR3 DNA reads as TGTGCCAGCAGTTGGCTCGGTGCAGGGAGCACAGATACGCAGTATTTT.

In regard to this clonotype: A read error may explain this, as a much larger clone is one base away. The rearrangement links TRBV29-1 to TRBJ1-2; D is ambiguous. This CDR3 comprises 13 residues. Germline-derived CDR1 and CDR2 are SQVTM and ANQGSEA. Trimming removed 6 bases from V and 1 base from J, with 12 bases in between. The CDR3 DNA reads as TGCAGCGTATTTCAGGAGCGTAACTATGGCTACACCTTC. This gives the protein CSVFQERNYGYTF.

This clonotype was observed at least ten times. J is TRBJ2-3 and V is TRBV30; D uncertain. This CDR3 spans 13 amino acids. The ends were cut back, 0 bases at V and 4 bases at J, with 8 bases in the middle. The germline V gene encodes CDR1 GTSNPN and CDR2 SVGIG (reference sequence). In nucleotides, the CDR3 is TGTGCCTGGAGTGTTACAAAGGCAGATACGCAGTATTTT. It encodes CAWSVTKADTQYF. The entire variable domain, with the rest obtained from reference TRBV30 and TRBJ2-3, is as follows: SQTIHQWPATLVQPVGSPLSLECTVEGTSNPNLYWYRQAAGRGLQLLFYSVGIGQISSEVPQNLSASRPQDRQFILSSKKLLLSDSGFYLCAWSVTKADTQYFGPGTRLTVL.

This clonotype was seen only a few times. A far larger clone is just one base off, so this is likely a read error. V is TRBV6-5 and J is TRBJ2-2; D is uncertain. Deletions cut 4 bases from V and 2 bases from J, with 2 bases between. In germline, CDR1 is MNHEY, CDR2 SVGAGI. This CDR3 contains 12 residues. This chain's CDR3 is CASSCNTGELFF. The CDR3 DNA reads as TGTGCCAGCAGTTGCAACACCGGGGAGCTGTTTTTT.

Within the sample, this clonotype is medium-sized. This chain connects TRBV6-4 to TRBJ2-7; 8 bases are shared with TRBD1. Per the germline V gene, CDR1 is MRHNA and CDR2 is SNTAGT. CDR3 length: 15 amino acids. Losses at the gene ends were 6 bases for V and 0 bases for J; bases not matched to a gene: 7. The CDR3 is CASRRDRTSSYEQYF. CDR3 bases: TGTGCCAGCAGGCGGGACAGGACAAGCTCCTACGAGCAGTACTTC.

The chain couples TRBV20-1 to TRBJ2-1; the D gene is possibly TRBD1 (8 bases). The CDR3 is 16 amino acids. V was trimmed by 3 bases and J by 7 bases, leaving 22 bases between them. From germline, CDR1 is DFQATT and CDR2 SNEGSKA (reference sequence). Here the CDR3 reads CSARGRGGTGRNEQFF. The CDR3 DNA reads TGCAGTGCTAGGGGAAGGGGGGGGACAGGCCGGAATGAGCAGTTCTTC.

This clonotype was detected ten times or more. The chain combines TRBV11-3 with TRBJ1-1, with D unresolved. Germline lookup yields CDR1 SGHNT and CDR2 YENEEA. The CDR3 has 14 residues. V lost 2 bases and J lost 6, with 13 bases in between. The CDR3 DNA reads TGTGCCAGCAGCTTAAGTCGAGGAGGGCCTGAAGCTTTCTTT. As protein: CASSLSRGGPEAFF.

In this sample, this clonotype is medium-sized. The chain combines TRBV6-1 with TRBJ2-1, with D perhaps TRBD1 or TRBD2 (5 bases each). In germline, CDR1 is MNHNS, CDR2 SASEGT. The CDR3 sequence is 13 residues long. Trimming pared 4 bases from V and 5 bases from J, leaving 9 bases between. This CDR3 reads CASSAGTNNEQFF. The CDR3 DNA sequence: TGTGCCAGCAGTGCCGGGACCAACAATGAGCAGTTCTTC.

This clonotype was counted at least ten times. This rearrangement joins TRBV20-1 to TRBJ1-1; D perhaps matches TRBD1 (5 bases). The germline CDR1 and CDR2 sequences are DFQATT and SNEGSKA (reference sequence). Trimming left V 5 bases short and J 7 bases short, with 14 bases between. The CDR3 extends over 12 amino acids. This CDR3 is CSAPDNTDEAFF. The CDR3 bases are TGCAGTGCTCCGGACAACACTGATGAAGCTTTCTTT.

In this sample, this clonotype turned up many times. The chain recombines TRBV29-1 with TRBJ1-1; 7 nucleotides agree with TRBD1. CDR3 length equals 13 residues. CDR1 and CDR2 (germline): SQVTM, ANQGSEA. V lost 4 bases to trimming and J lost 1 base; unmatched junction nucleotides: 3. CDR3 amino acids: CSVVRGQNTEAFF. The DNA of the CDR3 is TGCAGCGTTGTGAGGGGGCAGAACACTGAAGCTTTCTTT.

Many counts were recorded for this clonotype. This sequence joins TRBV30 and TRBJ2-2; D gene ambiguous. This CDR3 spans 13 amino acids. Germline CDR1 reads GTSNPN; CDR2 reads SVGIG (reference sequence). V was pared by 3 bases and J by 6 bases, with 11 bases between. CDR3: CAWRKESAGELFF. The CDR3 coding sequence is TGTGCCTGGAGAAAGGAATCGGCCGGGGAGCTGTTTTTT.

This sequence joins TRBV27 and TRBJ2-2; no reliable D call. Trimming took 4 bases from V and 2 from J, leaving 11 bases between them. CDR1 is MNHEY and CDR2 is SMNVEV in the germline V gene (reference sequence). The CDR3 covers 15 residues. CDR3 loop: CASSSAVVNTGELFF. CDR3 nucleotides: TGTGCCAGCAGTTCGGCAGTCGTAAACACCGGGGAGCTGTTTTTT.

This clonotype was observed many times. The V and J genes are TRBV25-1 and TRBJ1-6; tentative D call: TRBD1 (6 bases). The CDR3 spans 14 residues. Trimming shortened V by 6 bases and J by 5 bases, and 11 bases separated the two germline ends. The germline gives CDR1 MGHDK, CDR2 SYGVNS. The CDR3 DNA sequence: TGTGCCAGCAGACGGGGGGGCGATAATTCACCCCTCCACTTT. Protein: CASRRGGDNSPLHF.

This clonotype was picked up many times. The V and J genes are TRBV10-3 and TRBJ2-2; 16 bases align to TRBD2. The germline V gene encodes CDR1 ENHRY and CDR2 SYGVKD. V trimming: 8 bases; J trimming: 6 bases; junction bases outside the gene matches: 0. The CDR3 has 14 amino acids. The CDR3 bases are TGTGCCATCGGGACTAGCGGGAGGGCCGGGGAGCTGTTTTTT. Amino acids: CAIGTSGRAGELFF.

In this sample, this clonotype turned up many times. The V gene is TRBV6-1, the J gene TRBJ2-5, with a possible D match to TRBD2 (5 bases). This CDR3 has 14 amino acids. Trimming removed 5 bases at V and 3 bases at J, with 13 bases between. The V gene's germline CDR1 is MNHNS and CDR2 SASEGT. The CDR3 DNA reads TGTGCCAGCAGTCCCGGACGGGAAAAAGAGACCCAGTACTTC. It yields the protein CASSPGREKETQYF.

This clonotype was seen repeatedly, ten times or more. The junction and the germline gene differ at one end; a read error may be behind it. The gene calls are TRBV9 and TRBJ2-1; 11 bases fit TRBD2. The CDR3 is 17 amino acids. Germline V gene lookup returns CDR1 SGDLS and CDR2 YYNGEE. The CDR3 sequence: CASSENRLAGTYNEQLF. DNA for the CDR3: TGTGCCAGCAGCGAAAACCGACTAGCGGGGACCTACAATGAGCAGCTCTTC.

This clonotype showed up just a few times. A much bigger clone sits one base away, suggesting this may be a read error. The rearrangement joins TRBV10-3 to TRBJ2-7; 7 bases are shared with TRBD2. This CDR3 is built from 13 residues. Germline values: CDR1 ENHRY, CDR2 SYGVKD. J gave up 5 bases and V 6 bases, and 7 bases lay outside the gene matches. The CDR3 region is CAIRERGADEQYF. The CDR3 bases are TGTGCCATCAGGGAGCGGGGTGCGGACGAGCAGTACTTC.

This clonotype appeared many times. The chain is built from TRBV7-9 and TRBJ2-1; the match to TRBD2 covers 11 bases. CDR3 length: 18 residues. The V and J ends lost 2 bases and 7 bases, in that order; junction bases with no gene match: 13. Per germline, CDR1 SEHNR and CDR2 FQNEAQ (reference sequence). The DNA of the CDR3 is TGTGCCAGCAGCTTACCCCCCAGACTAGCGGGAACATTAAATGAGCAGTTCTTC. This sequence encodes CASSLPPRLAGTLNEQFF.

Points on this clonotype: One end of the junction does not line up with germline, which may come from a read error. V gene TRBV6-1 combines with J gene TRBJ2-5; D not certain. CDR3 length equals 13 residues. Germline CDR1 and CDR2: MNHNS and SASEGT. The CDR3 DNA reads TGTGCCAGCGCCAACGTAAGACAAGAGAGCCAGTACTTC. This translates into CASANVRQESQYF.

This clonotype was picked up many times. Germline and junction disagree at one end, which may indicate a read error. V is TRBV6-5 and J is TRBJ2-7; a weak D match, TRBD2 (5 bases). The CDR3 has 16 residues. Germline V gives CDR1 MNHEY, CDR2 SVGAGI. CDR3 coding DNA: TGTACCAGCAGTTACGACGAGGTCGGGGTGGGTGGCGAGCAGTACTTC. Translated, it gives CTSSYDEVGVGGEQYF.

This clonotype has a count of ten or more. The genes are TRBV5-6 and TRBJ2-1; maybe TRBD2 (6 bases). With 4 bases removed from V and 5 bases from J, the gap between germline ends came to 13 bases. This CDR3 contains 14 residues. The germline V gene encodes CDR1 SGHDT and CDR2 YYEEEE. CDR3 protein: CASSTGAGHNEQFF. The CDR3 DNA reads TGTGCCAGCAGCACTGGGGCGGGGCACAATGAGCAGTTCTTC.

This clonotype was seen at least ten times. The chain is built from TRBV7-2 and TRBJ2-4; 9 nucleotides agree with TRBD1. This CDR3 region has 15 residues. Germline V lookup: CDR1 SGHTA, CDR2 FQGNSA. Losses at the gene ends were 5 bases for V and 8 bases for J; bases not matched to a gene: 10. DNA for the CDR3: TGTGCCAGCAGCCAAGGTCCGGGACAGGGTGACATTCAGTACTTC. It specifies CASSQGPGQGDIQYF.

This clonotype was seen repeatedly, ten times or more. This chain links TRBV28 with TRBJ1-5; weak D call: TRBD1 (6 bases). V was pared by 1 base and J by 4 bases, with 14 bases between. Germline assignment: CDR1 MDHEN and CDR2 SYDVKM. The CDR3 runs 16 residues. The CDR3 loop is CASSLLGGGPNQPQHF. CDR3 DNA: TGTGCCAGCAGTTTATTAGGGGGTGGTCCAAATCAGCCCCAGCATTTT. Full variable domain (outside the CDR3, taken from reference TRBV28 and TRBJ1-5): DVKVTQSSRYLVKRTGEKVFLECVQDMDHENMFWYRQDPGLGLRLIYFSYDVKMKEKGDIPEGYSVSREKKERFSLILESASTNQTSMYLCASSLLGGGPNQPQHFGDGTRLSIL.

About this clonotype: A read error may account for a junction end that differs from germline. The V gene is TRBV28, the J gene TRBJ2-3; unclear D gene. Per the germline V gene, CDR1 is MDHEN and CDR2 is SYDVKM. This CDR3 is 13 amino acids long. CDR3 residues: CANSFGETDTQYF. CDR3 in DNA: TGTGCCAACAGTTTCGGAGAAACAGATACGCAGTATTTT.

This clonotype was counted at least ten times. J is TRBJ1-5 and V is TRBV6-1, with TRBD1 identical over 8 bases. Trimming at V came to 6 bases and at J to 7 bases, leaving 8 bases not matched to a gene. The CDR3 runs to 14 residues. Germline V gene lookup returns CDR1 MNHNS and CDR2 SASEGT. In DNA form, the CDR3 reads TGTGCCAGCAGCCCGGGACAGGCCCCCCAGCCCCAGCATTTT. As protein: CASSPGQAPQPQHF.

Many counts were recorded for this clonotype. The chain combines TRBV5-1 with TRBJ2-3; no definite D call. The CDR3 consists of 12 residues. The germline gives CDR1 SGHRS, CDR2 YFSETQ. V gave up 4 bases and J gave up 3 bases, with 6 bases separating them. Written as DNA, the CDR3 is TGCGCCAGCAGCGCCCCTACAGATACGCAGTATTTT. It codes for CASSAPTDTQYF. Filled out from reference TRBV5-1 and TRBJ2-3, the complete variable domain reads KAGVTQTPRYLIKTRGQQVTLSCSPISGHRSVSWYQQTPGQGLQFLFEYFSETQRNKGNFPGRFSGRQFSNSRSEMNVSTLELGDSALYLCASSAPTDTQYFGPGTRLTVL.

This chain uses TRBV7-8 with TRBJ2-1; D might be TRBD1 (5 bases). Germline V gene data show CDR1 as SGHVS and CDR2 as FQNEAQ. The CDR3 totals 16 residues. With 5 bases removed from V and 8 bases from J, the gap between germline ends came to 22 bases. CDR3 DNA: TGTGCCAGCAGCCCCCCGGACACCCCGCCGTGCGATGAGCAGTTCTTC. This encodes CASSPPDTPPCDEQFF.

The rearrangement links TRBV7-9 to TRBJ2-2; TRBD1 matches at 7 bases. The V gene's germline CDR1 is SEHNR and CDR2 FQNEAQ (reference sequence). V shed 4 bases and J 5 bases; nucleotides not matched to a gene: 7. The CDR3 contains 15 residues. The CDR3 sequence is CASSSGQPVTGELFF. The CDR3, as DNA: TGTGCCAGCAGCTCGGGACAGCCTGTTACCGGGGAGCTGTTTTTT.

This clonotype is labeled as medium-sized. The rearrangement uses TRBV7-8 and TRBJ2-2; 9 nucleotides agree with TRBD2. Trimming at V came to 4 bases and at J to 5 bases, leaving 5 bases not matched to a gene. Germline-derived CDR1 and CDR2 are SGHVS and FQNEAQ. There are 15 residues in the CDR3. CDR3 amino acids: CASSSTTSGTGELFF. The CDR3 DNA reads TGTGCCAGCAGCTCTACGACTAGCGGTACCGGGGAGCTGTTTTTT.

The sample holds many counts of this clonotype. V and J are TRBV30 and TRBJ2-5, with a possible D match to TRBD2 (5 bases). The V gene's germline CDR1 is GTSNPN and CDR2 SVGIG (reference sequence). V was shortened by 0 bases and J by 0 bases, with 8 bases between the two germline ends. This CDR3 contains 14 residues. Written as DNA, the CDR3 is TGTGCCTGGAGTGTAACGGGAAACCAAGAGACCCAGTACTTC. It codes for CAWSVTGNQETQYF. The complete variable domain, with remaining parts taken from reference TRBV30 and TRBJ2-5, reads SQTIHQWPATLVQPVGSPLSLECTVEGTSNPNLYWYRQAAGRGLQLLFYSVGIGQISSEVPQNLSASRPQDRQFILSSKKLLLSDSGFYLCAWSVTGNQETQYFGPGTRLLVL.